The source of this T cell receptor beta chain is a study of Graves' ophthalmopathy and Graves' hyperthyroidism. Study background: Upon initial diagnosis and before any treatment, peripheral blood was collected. Study-wide points: Most thyroid clonotypes expanded beyond 0.001 frequency were also found in blood.

This clonotype has a count of ten or more. What it binds is not known. The germline CDR1 and CDR2 sequences are LNHDA and SQIVND (reference sequence). The CDR3 contains 13 residues. V shed 7 bases and J shed 2 bases, with 12 bases lying between them. Researchers took RNA transcripts and amplified TCR beta CDR3 regions from them. An opening RT-PCR round employed HTBI primers and preceded a second-round multiplex PCR. TCRdb analysed the multiplex PCR reads with MiXCR anew, one entry per CDR3 protein. There are about 380,000 distinct CDR3 sequences in the sample; less than 20% occur only once, and about 7.3% lies in the top ten.

The V gene is TRBV19, the J gene TRBJ2-7, with D possibly being TRBD2 (5 bases). The sequencing input was peripheral blood. The TCR was taken from a woman in her late teens or twenties with stable Graves' hyperthyroidism. CDR3 nucleotide sequence: TGTGCCAGTAACCCAAGCGGCACCTACGAGCAGTACTTC. As protein: CASNPSGTYEQYF.